A single sample gave rise to the 3 T cell receptor beta chains below, sequenced in a study of blood T cells in healthy people across ages. It was with a sample-barcoded 5' primer and a J-beta primer mix that a second PCR of about 6 to 11 cycles was run. TCRdb reprocessed the 5' RACE reads via MiXCR and lists one record per CDR3 protein. The sample records about 620,000 distinct CDR3 sequences, roughly 21% being singletons. The specimen sequenced was blood. These receptors were collected from a man aged 65-85 years in good health.

Of note for this clonotype: A single base separates this from a much larger clone, so it may be a read error. The J gene is TRBJ2-4, the V gene TRBV14; D is uncertain. This CDR3 comprises 19 residues. CDR1 is SGHDN and CDR2 is FVKESK in the germline V gene. CDR3 in amino acids: CAGSQGPINSNEAKNIQYF. CDR3 DNA: TGTGCCGGCAGCCAAGGACCAATAAACTCCAACGAAGCCAAAAACATTCAGTACTTC.

This clonotype showed up just a few times. V usage is TRBV7-2 and J usage is TRBJ1-4; D is undetermined. CDR1 is SGHTA and CDR2 is FQGNSA in the germline V gene. The CDR3 has 14 amino acids. With 0 bases removed from V and 6 bases from J, the gap between germline ends came to 8 bases. The CDR3 here is CASSLAGRHEKLFF. As DNA, the CDR3 is TGTGCCAGCAGCTTAGCGGGAAGGCATGAAAAACTGTTTTTT.

J is TRBJ2-5 and V is TRBV7-9; possibly TRBD1 for D (6 bases). The end of the DNA fits TRBJ2-7 better, so the J call may be wrong. The germline CDR1 and CDR2 sequences are SEHNR and FQNEAQ (reference sequence). This CDR3 region has 15 residues. The CDR3 loop reads CASSARDKMVAEQYF. The CDR3 DNA follows: TGTGCCAGCAGCGCAAGGGACAAAATGGTGGCCGAGCAGTACTTC.